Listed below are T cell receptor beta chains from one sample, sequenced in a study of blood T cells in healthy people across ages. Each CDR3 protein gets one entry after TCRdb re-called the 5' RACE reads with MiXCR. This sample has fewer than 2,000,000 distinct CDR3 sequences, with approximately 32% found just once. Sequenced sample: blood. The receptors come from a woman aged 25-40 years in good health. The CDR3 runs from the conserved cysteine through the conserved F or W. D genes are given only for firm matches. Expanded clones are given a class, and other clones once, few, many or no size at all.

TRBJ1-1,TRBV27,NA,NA,TGTGCCAGCAGCCCTAGCGGGTCGGCCCTGAACACTGAAGCTTTCTTT,CASSPSGSALNTEAFF
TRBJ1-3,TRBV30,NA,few,TGTGCCTGGAGGACATACAGAAACACCATATATTTT,CAWRTYRNTIYF
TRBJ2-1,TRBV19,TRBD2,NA,TGTGCCAGTAGTAGGGTAAGGACTAGCGGGGGGATGATCTACAATGAGCAGTTCTTC,CASSRVRTSGGMIYNEQFF
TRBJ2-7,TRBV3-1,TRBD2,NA,TGTGCCAGCAGCACGGGACTAGTGTTTTACGAGCAGTACTTC,CASSTGLVFYEQYF
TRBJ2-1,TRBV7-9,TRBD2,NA,TGTGCCAGCGGCTTAGGACTAGCGGGGAACCCATACAATGAGCAGTTCTTC,CASGLGLAGNPYNEQFF
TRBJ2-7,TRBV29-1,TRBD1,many,TGCAGCGTCGGCAGGGGGCTTTCCTACGAGCAGTACTTC,CSVGRGLSYEQYF
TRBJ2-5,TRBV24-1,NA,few,TGTGCCACCAGTGATCCCCTCCAAGAGACCCAGTACTTC,CATSDPLQETQYF
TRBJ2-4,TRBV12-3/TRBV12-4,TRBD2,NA,TGTGCCAGCAGGGGACTAGCGGGTTTAGCCAAAAACATTCAGTACTTC,CASRGLAGLAKNIQYF
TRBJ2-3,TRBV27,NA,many,TGTGCCAGCAGTTTAATAGCTACTAGCACAGATACGCAGTATTTT,CASSLIATSTDTQYF
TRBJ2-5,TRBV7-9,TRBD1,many,TGTGCCAGCAGTTTCGACAGGGGCCAAGAGACCCAGTACTTC,CASSFDRGQETQYF
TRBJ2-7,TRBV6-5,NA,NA,TGTGCCAGCGAGGCCTCATCCGGGGCCAACGAGCAGTACTTC,CASEASSGANEQYF
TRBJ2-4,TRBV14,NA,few,TGTGCCAGCAGCCAAGAACACGGACAGACAAAGTTAGCCAAAAACATTCAGTACTTC,CASSQEHGQTKLAKNIQYF
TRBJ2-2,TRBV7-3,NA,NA,TGTGCCAGCCCGTCGAAGGGCGGGGAGCTGTTTTTT,CASPSKGGELFF
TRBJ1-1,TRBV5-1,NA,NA,TGCGCCAGCAGCTTGGTTTCCGGGGAGACTGAAGCTTTCTTT,CASSLVSGETEAFF
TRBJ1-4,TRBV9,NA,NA,TGTGCCAGCAGCGGCGGACGGCAAACTAATGAAAAACTGTTTTTT,CASSGGRQTNEKLFF
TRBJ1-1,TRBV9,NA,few,TGTGCCAGCAGCGTAGTGGGAATGAACACTGAAGCTTTCTTT,CASSVVGMNTEAFF
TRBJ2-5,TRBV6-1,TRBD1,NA,TGTGCCAGCAGGATGACAGGGGGAGAGACCCAGTACTTC,CASRMTGGETQYF
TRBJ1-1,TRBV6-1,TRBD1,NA,TGTGCCAGCAGTGACCCTCGGACAGGAAAAATGAACACTGAAGCTTTCTTT,CASSDPRTGKMNTEAFF
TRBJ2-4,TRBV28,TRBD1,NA,TGTGCCAGCAGTTTAGGTTTTTTTGGGACAGACCCGCTTCAGTACTTC,CASSLGFFGTDPLQYF
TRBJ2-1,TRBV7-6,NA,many,TGTGCCAGCAGCTTAGTCAACCGATACAATGAGCAGTTCTTC,CASSLVNRYNEQFF
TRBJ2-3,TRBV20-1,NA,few,TGCAGTGCTAGCCGGGACATCACAGATACGCAGTATTTT,CSASRDITDTQYF
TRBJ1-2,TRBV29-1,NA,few,TGCAGCGTTGAAAAACGGATAAGCTACACCTTC,CSVEKRISYTF
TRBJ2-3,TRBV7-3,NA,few,TGTGCCAGCAGCTTAACTAGGGACCACGCAGATACGCAGTATTTT,CASSLTRDHADTQYF
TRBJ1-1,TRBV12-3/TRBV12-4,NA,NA,TGTGCCAGCAGTTTGGGGGCAGTGAGATCTGAAGCTTTCTTT,CASSLGAVRSEAFF
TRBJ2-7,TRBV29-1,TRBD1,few,TGCAGCGCGACAGGGCGCTCCTACGAGCAGTACTTC,CSATGRSYEQYF
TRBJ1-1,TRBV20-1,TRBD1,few,TGCAGTGGATATTTAACGGGACAGGGCACTGAAGCTTTCTTT,CSGYLTGQGTEAFF
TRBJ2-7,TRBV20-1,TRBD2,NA,TGCAGTGCACCACTAGCGGGGGGCCTATACGAGCAGTACTTC,CSAPLAGGLYEQYF
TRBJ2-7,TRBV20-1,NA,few,TGCAGTGCTCTTATCCACGAGCAGTACTTC,CSALIHEQYF
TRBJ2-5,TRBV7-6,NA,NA,TGTGCCAGCAGCACATCAGGACAGTTGGGAGAGACCCAGTACTTC,CASSTSGQLGETQYF
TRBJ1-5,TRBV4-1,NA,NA,TGCGCCAGCAGCGTCCCGGGCACTCAGCCCCAGCATTTT,CASSVPGTQPQHF
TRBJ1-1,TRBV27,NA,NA,TGTGCCAGCAGAAGTTCTAGGGTGAACACTGAAGCTTTCTTT,CASRSSRVNTEAFF
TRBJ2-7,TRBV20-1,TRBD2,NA,TGCAGTGCTAGAGATCGGGGCAGGGAGGGTGGCGAGCAGTACTTC,CSARDRGREGGEQYF
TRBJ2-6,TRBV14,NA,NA,TGTGCCAGCAGCCAAGCTAGACAGACTGGGGCCAACGTCCTGACTTTC,CASSQARQTGANVLTF
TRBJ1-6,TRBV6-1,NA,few,TGTGCCAGCAGTGAAGGGAGGCTGGGGGGAAGGGCCCTCCACTTT,CASSEGRLGGRALHF
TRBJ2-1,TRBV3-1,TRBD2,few,TGTGCCAGCAGCAGTAGCGGGAGAGGATGGTTCTTC,CASSSSGRGWFF
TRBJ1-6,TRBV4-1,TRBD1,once,TGCGCCAGCAGCCCGGGGACAGGGGGCATAATGGGTTCACCCCTCCACTTT,CASSPGTGGIMGSPLHF
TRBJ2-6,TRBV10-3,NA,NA,TGTGCCATCAGTGAGACCGACATGGTGGCAGGGGCCAACGTCCTGACTTTC,CAISETDMVAGANVLTF
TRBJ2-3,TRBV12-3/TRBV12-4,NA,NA,TGTGCCAGCAGTCGACCTCTAATAGCTCAAATGCCTGGCACAGATACGCAGTATTTT,CASSRPLIAQMPGTDTQYF
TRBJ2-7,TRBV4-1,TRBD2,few,TGCGCCAGCAGCCAAGAACTAGCGGGATGGAGGTCCTACGAGCAGTACTTC,CASSQELAGWRSYEQYF
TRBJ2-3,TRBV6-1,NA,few,TGTGCCAGCAATCTTGAGGGCGGCACCACAGATACGCAGTATTTT,CASNLEGGTTDTQYF
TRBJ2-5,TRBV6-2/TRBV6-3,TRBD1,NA,TGTGCCAGCAGTTACATCGGGACAGGCGAGACCCAGTACTTC,CASSYIGTGETQYF
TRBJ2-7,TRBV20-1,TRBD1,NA,TGCAGTGCTAGGGACAGGGGTGGGTTCTACGAGCAGTACTTC,CSARDRGGFYEQYF
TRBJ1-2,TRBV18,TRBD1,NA,TGTGCCAGCTCACCCGAACCTTCGACAGGGGCATATTATGGCTACACCTTC,CASSPEPSTGAYYGYTF
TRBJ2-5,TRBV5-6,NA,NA,TGTGCCAGCAGCTACCGGACGGCGAGAGAGACCCAGTACTTC,CASSYRTARETQYF
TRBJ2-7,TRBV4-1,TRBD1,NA,TGCGCCAGCAGCCACCAGGGACAGGGGTTCGACGAGCAGTACTTC,CASSHQGQGFDEQYF
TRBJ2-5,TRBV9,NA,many,TGTGCCAGCAGCGTCCATCTCCAAGAGACCCAGTACTTC,CASSVHLQETQYF
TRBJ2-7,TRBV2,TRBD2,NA,TGTGCCGGGGGGACTACCTACGAGCAGTACTTC,CAGGTTYEQYF
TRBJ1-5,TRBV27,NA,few,TGTGCCAGCAGTGCCCGACAGGGCAATCAGCCCCAGCATTTT,CASSARQGNQPQHF
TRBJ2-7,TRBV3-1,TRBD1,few,TGTGCCAGCAGCCCTTGGACAGGGGGCAACGAGCAGTACTTC,CASSPWTGGNEQYF